This T cell receptor beta chain was retrieved from a study of T cell clones after liver transplantation. Study context: TCRbeta sequencing after a pre-transplant mixed lymphocyte reaction identified graft-donor-reactive clones, later tracked in post-transplant blood. Without induction therapy, subjects received standard immunosuppression until 12-24 months post-transplant. Findings and caveats of the study: Compared with third party-reactive sequences, donor-reactive ones declined more, independent of withdrawal success.

The method was immunoSEQ multiplex PCR; TCRdb's version includes in-frame clones alone and lacks a portion of them. The table includes tens of thousands of clones, roughly 80% detected once. V gave up 8 bases and J gave up 0 bases, with 17 bases separating them. CDR1 MNHEY and CDR2 SMNVEV come from the germline V gene (reference sequence). This CDR3 has 15 amino acids. Comments on this clone: Its matching antigen is unknown.

This material consisted of CD4+ T cells from blood, taken 12 months after liver transplant. The V call is TRBV27, the J call TRBJ2-7; possibly TRBD1 for D (6 bases). The clonotype was recovered from a human patient who received a liver transplant. Some T cells may be the graft donor's. The CDR3 loop is CASGSHTGSSYEQYF. CDR3 coding DNA: TGTGCCAGCGGATCTCACACAGGGAGCTCCTACGAGCAGTACTTC.